This entry describes one T cell receptor (beta chain). Its target is not known. The trim removed 5 bases at V and 3 bases at J, leaving 10 bases unmatched. The CDR3 contains 16 residues. CDR1 and CDR2 (germline): SGHNT, YENEEA. This sample stems from a study of TIL therapy for anti-PD-1-resistant metastatic lung cancer. At the level of the study: Most patients had lung adenocarcinoma. Tumors carried a median about 1.5 non-synonymous mutations per megabase. Whole-study findings and limits: Compared with baseline intratumoral T cells, expanded TIL cultures were more clonal and less diverse (around 6% vs 30%).

The libraries were made with immunoSEQ v3. Assay: immunoSEQ multiplex PCR; the TCRdb copy retains only in-frame clones and omits some. The data hold some 26,000 clones, with 60% to 70% observed a single time. This sample's time point: pre-treatment sample, taken before nivolumab and TIL therapy. Most excised metastases sampled were pleural nodules or supraclavicular lymph nodes. Patients then received nivolumab; progressors got lymphodepletion, TIL and IL-2. This chain joins TRBV11-3 and TRBJ2-3; 8 positions agree with TRBD1. This clonotype originated in a woman aged 30 to 85 with non-small cell lung cancer. The material sequenced was tumor tissue, taken at baseline. The CDR3 DNA sequence: TGTGCCAGCAGCCCTGGACAGGGAAAGGGGACAGATACGCAGTATTTT. Protein sequence: CASSPGQGKGTDTQYF.